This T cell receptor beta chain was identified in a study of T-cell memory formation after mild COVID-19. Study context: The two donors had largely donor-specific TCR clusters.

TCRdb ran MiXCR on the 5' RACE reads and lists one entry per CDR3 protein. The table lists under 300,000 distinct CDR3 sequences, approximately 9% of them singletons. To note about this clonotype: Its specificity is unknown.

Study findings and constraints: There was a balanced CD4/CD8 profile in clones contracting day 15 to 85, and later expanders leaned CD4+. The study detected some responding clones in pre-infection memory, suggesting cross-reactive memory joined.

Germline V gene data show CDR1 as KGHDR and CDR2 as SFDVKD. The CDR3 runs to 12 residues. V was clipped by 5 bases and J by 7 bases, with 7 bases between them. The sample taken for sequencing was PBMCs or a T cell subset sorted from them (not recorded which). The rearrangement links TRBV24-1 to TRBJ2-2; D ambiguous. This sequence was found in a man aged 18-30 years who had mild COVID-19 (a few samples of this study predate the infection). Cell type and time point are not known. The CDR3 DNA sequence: TGTGCCACCAGTGCTATAAACGGGGAGCTGTTTTTT. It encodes CATSAINGELFF.